The rows below give T cell receptor beta chains drawn from one sample of a study of Ad26.COV2.S vaccination and SARS-CoV-2 variants. Clones were sequenced by immunoSEQ multiplex PCR, and TCRdb holds only the in-frame ones, with some missing. The sample has some 460,000 clones; 80% to 90% are singletons. Source: peripheral blood, taken in a trial of Ad26.COV2.S vaccine versus placebo. These receptors were collected from a person between 18 and 59 years old who received the Ad26.COV2.S COVID-19 vaccine or a placebo. CDR3s include the opening cysteine and the closing phenylalanine or tryptophan. A D gene is named only where the DNA matches it firmly. Clone size is shown for a subset of rows, as once, few, many or a class of expanded clone.

V: TRBV7-9; size: once; J: TRBJ2-7; D: .; DNA: TGTGCCAGCAGCTCCCCCAGGGGGGGCGATTTATACGAGCAGTACTTC; CDR3: CASSSPRGGDLYEQYF
V: TRBV18; size: .; J: TRBJ2-5; D: .; DNA: TGTGCCAGCTCACTTAGCAGAGAGACCCAGTACTTC; CDR3: CASSLSRETQYF
V: TRBV27; size: .; J: TRBJ1-1; D: .; DNA: TGTGCCAGCAGGAAGGGGGGCATGAACACTGAAGCTTTCTTT; CDR3: CASRKGGMNTEAFF
V: TRBV28; size: .; J: TRBJ2-7; D: .; DNA: TGTGCCAGCAGTATGCCGGGATACGAGCAGTACTTC; CDR3: CASSMPGYEQYF
V: TRBV25-1; size: .; J: TRBJ1-2; D: .; DNA: TGTGCCAGCATGGACAGAGACGGCTATGGCTACACCTTC; CDR3: CASMDRDGYGYTF
V: TRBV5-1; size: .; J: TRBJ1-2; D: .; DNA: TGCGCCAGCAGCTTGGGCAGGGGCCTGGATGGCTACACCTTC; CDR3: CASSLGRGLDGYTF
V: TRBV27; size: .; J: TRBJ1-1; D: .; DNA: TGTGCCAGCAGTTTAGGGGGACACCTCGGAGGTAACACTGAAGCTTTCTTT; CDR3: CASSLGGHLGGNTEAFF
V: TRBV7-3; size: .; J: TRBJ2-5; D: TRBD1; DNA: TGTGCCAGCAGCTCCAGGGGGACGAGGCAAGAGACCCAGTACTTC; CDR3: CASSSRGTRQETQYF
V: TRBV28; size: .; J: TRBJ2-5; D: TRBD1; DNA: TGTGCCAGCAGTTTAGTTGGGACAGAAGGCTTGGGTGAGGAGACCCAGTACTTC; CDR3: CASSLVGTEGLGEETQYF
V: TRBV3-1/TRBV3-2; size: .; J: TRBJ1-1; D: TRBD1; DNA: TGTGCCAGCAGCCCGGACAGGAGGGGCACTGAAGCTTTCTTT; CDR3: CASSPDRRGTEAFF
V: TRBV5-1; size: .; J: TRBJ1-1; D: .; DNA: TGCGCCAGCAGCGGGCTAGTGAACACTGAAGCTTTCTTT; CDR3: CASSGLVNTEAFF
V: TRBV14; size: .; J: TRBJ1-1; D: TRBD1; DNA: TGTGCCAGCAGCCAAGATCTTGGCAGGGGGAGCACTGAAGCTTTCTTT; CDR3: CASSQDLGRGSTEAFF
V: TRBV13; size: .; J: TRBJ2-2; D: .; DNA: TGTGCCAGCAGCTTATGGGGGCGCGTCACCGGGGAGCTGTTTTTT; CDR3: CASSLWGRVTGELFF
V: TRBV7-9; size: once; J: TRBJ2-5; D: .; DNA: TGTGCCAGCAGCTTACCCCGAAAACCGGGACTCGGGAGAGGGACCCAGTACTTC; CDR3: CASSLPRKPGLGRGTQYF
V: TRBV25-1; size: once; J: TRBJ2-7; D: .; DNA: TGTGCCAGCAGTGGTCCACTGAGATACGAGCAGTACTTC; CDR3: CASSGPLRYEQYF
V: TRBV18; size: .; J: TRBJ2-1; D: TRBD2; DNA: TGTGCCAGCTCACCGGGCGGGAGGGCGGTAAGTGAGCAGTTCTTC; CDR3: CASSPGGRAVSEQFF
V: TRBV6-5; size: .; J: TRBJ1-2; D: TRBD1; DNA: TGTGCCAGCAGCCGAGAAAACAGGGGCTATGGCTACACCTTC; CDR3: CASSRENRGYGYTF
V: TRBV19; size: .; J: TRBJ2-7; D: .; DNA: TGTGCCAGTAGTATGTTTCACCAAGGCGAGCAGTACTTC; CDR3: CASSMFHQGEQYF
V: TRBV18; size: .; J: TRBJ2-2; D: .; DNA: TGTGCCAGCTCAGAGATCGAGGGTTCCAGCACCGGGGAGCTGTTTTTT; CDR3: CASSEIEGSSTGELFF
V: TRBV19; size: .; J: TRBJ2-3; D: TRBD2; DNA: TGTGCCAGTAGGCTAGCGGGGGGAGGGGATACGCAGTATTTT; CDR3: CASRLAGGGDTQYF